The rows below give T cell receptor beta chains drawn from one sample of a study of graft-versus-host responses after intestinal transplantation. Using immunoSEQ multiplex PCR, the repertoire was profiled, and TCRdb retains in-frame clones only, with some absent. Among about 15,000 clones, 80% to 90% were seen once, and the ten largest hold about 6.8%. The sequencing used bone marrow, collected nearly 130 days after intestinal transplantation. The receptor set was obtained from a human patient who received an intestinal transplant, so some T cells may come from the graft donor. Both conserved end residues are part of each CDR3. Fields, in order: CDR3 protein, CDR3 DNA, D gene, J gene, V gene, clone size. The D gene is left open where the match is weak. Clone size appears in some rows only: once, few, many, or a class for an expanded clone.

CDR3: CASIRRLAGDDEQFF
DNA: TGTGCCAGCATCAGGAGACTAGCGGGAGACGATGAGCAGTTCTTC
D: TRBD2
J: TRBJ2-1
V: TRBV28
size: -

CDR3: CASLPPVSGRVYNEQFF
DNA: TGTGCCAGCTTACCACCGGTAAGCGGGAGGGTCTACAATGAGCAGTTCTTC
D: TRBD2
J: TRBJ2-1
V: TRBV18
size: -

CDR3: CASSPGGTASEQYF
DNA: TGTGCCAGCAGCCCCGGAGGGACCGCGTCGGAGCAGTACTTC
D: -
J: TRBJ2-7
V: TRBV4-2
size: -

CDR3: CASSPQGGNEQFF
DNA: TGTGCCAGCAGCCCCCAAGGAGGCAATGAGCAGTTCTTC
D: -
J: TRBJ2-1
V: TRBV7-9
size: -

CDR3: CASSPFRGRGNNEQFF
DNA: TGTGCCAGCAGCCCCTTTCGGGGTCGGGGGAACAATGAGCAGTTCTTC
D: -
J: TRBJ2-1
V: TRBV7-3
size: -

CDR3: CASSPTGTGFFVRYF
DNA: TGTGCCAGCAGTCCCACCGGGACAGGGTTTTTCGTGCGGTACTTC
D: TRBD1
J: TRBJ2-7
V: TRBV28
size: -

CDR3: CASSVGREAFF
DNA: TGTGCCAGCAGTGTAGGGAGGGAAGCTTTCTTT
D: -
J: TRBJ1-1
V: TRBV6-1
size: -

CDR3: CAIHSLAGNTGELFF
DNA: TGTGCCATCCATAGCCTAGCGGGGAACACCGGGGAGCTGTTTTTT
D: TRBD2
J: TRBJ2-2
V: TRBV10-3
size: -

CDR3: CASSLALAGSYEQYF
DNA: TGTGCCAGCAGCTTAGCCCTAGCGGGGTCCTACGAGCAGTACTTC
D: TRBD2
J: TRBJ2-7
V: TRBV7-2
size: once

CDR3: CASSEGGSADTQYF
DNA: TGTGCCAGCAGTGAGGGCGGGAGTGCAGATACGCAGTATTTT
D: TRBD2
J: TRBJ2-3
V: TRBV6-4
size: -

CDR3: CASRFSDRGPNYGYTF
DNA: TGTGCCAGTAGGTTTTCCGACAGGGGACCTAACTATGGCTACACCTTC
D: TRBD1
J: TRBJ1-2
V: TRBV19
size: -

CDR3: CASSLRGDPVGYTF
DNA: TGTGCCAGCAGTTTGCGAGGGGATCCGGTTGGCTACACCTTC
D: -
J: TRBJ1-2
V: TRBV28
size: -

CDR3: CASSHPDRSNTEAFF
DNA: TGCGCCAGCAGCCACCCCGACAGATCGAACACTGAAGCTTTCTTT
D: -
J: TRBJ1-1
V: TRBV4-1
size: -

CDR3: CASSGGPGNTIYF
DNA: TGTGCCAGCAGCGGGGGACCTGGAAACACCATATATTTT
D: -
J: TRBJ1-3
V: TRBV7-8
size: -

CDR3: CASSEVLATQYF
DNA: TGTGCCAGCAGTGAAGTGTTGGCGACCCAGTACTTC
D: -
J: TRBJ2-5
V: TRBV6-1
size: -

CDR3: CASSYIYSAANEQFF
DNA: TGTGCCAGCAGCTATATATATTCTGCCGCCAATGAGCAGTTCTTC
D: -
J: TRBJ2-1
V: TRBV5-6
size: -

CDR3: CASSSGTGGNSPLHF
DNA: TGTGCCAGCTCGTCGGGGACAGGGGGAAATTCACCCCTCCACTTT
D: TRBD1
J: TRBJ1-6
V: TRBV18
size: -

CDR3: CASSFGQGVFQPQHF
DNA: TGTGCCAGCAGCTTTGGACAGGGGGTTTTTCAGCCCCAGCATTTT
D: TRBD1
J: TRBJ1-5
V: TRBV5-8
size: -

CDR3: CASSVSGRRGSYNEQFF
DNA: TGTGCCAGCAGCGTTAGCGGGAGGAGGGGATCCTACAATGAGCAGTTCTTC
D: TRBD2
J: TRBJ2-1
V: TRBV9
size: -

CDR3: CASSIRLAGYNEQFF
DNA: TGCGCCAGCAGCATACGACTAGCGGGCTACAATGAGCAGTTCTTC
D: TRBD2
J: TRBJ2-1
V: TRBV5-1
size: once

CDR3: CASSLVQGIGGNTIYF
DNA: TGTGCCAGCAGCTTAGTTCAGGGGATTGGCGGAAACACCATATATTTT
D: -
J: TRBJ1-3
V: TRBV7-9
size: -

CDR3: CASSHSRGGYGYTF
DNA: TGCGCCAGCAGCCACTCGAGGGGGGGCTATGGCTACACCTTC
D: -
J: TRBJ1-2
V: TRBV5-1
size: -